Listed here are 26 T cell receptor beta chains from one sample, sequenced in a study of T cell changes during pregnancy in multiple sclerosis. Sequencing used immunoSEQ multiplex PCR; TCRdb keeps in-frame clones, though not all of them. The data hold fewer than 85,000 clones, with 90% to 95% observed a single time. The sample here was peripheral blood, taken in the second trimester of pregnancy. Receptors originate from a female donor with multiple sclerosis, enrolled in a pregnancy study.

The V call is TRBV18, the J call TRBJ2-3; the match to TRBD2 covers 9 bases. The CDR3 has 16 amino acids. From germline, CDR1 is KGHSH and CDR2 LQKENI. V lost 3 bases, J lost 6 bases, and 10 bases stayed unmatched. The DNA for the CDR3 is TGTGCCAGCTCACCTTCGTGGCTAGCGGGAACGGATACGCAGTATTTT. The encoded protein is CASSPSWLAGTDTQYF.

The V gene is TRBV15, the J gene TRBJ1-1; the D gene is possibly TRBD1 (6 bases). Germline V CDR1 and CDR2: LNHNV, YYDKDF (reference sequence). V was pared by 7 bases and J by 2 bases, with 14 bases between. The CDR3 runs 14 residues. CDR3 coding DNA: TGTGCCACCAAGACGAGCAGGGGCAACACTGAAGCTTTCTTT. Its translation is CATKTSRGNTEAFF.

The CDR3 nucleotides are TGTGCCAGCAGTTTCACTCCGGGACAGGGGGAGACCCAGTACTTC. As protein: CASSFTPGQGETQYF. The chain uses TRBV7-2 and TRBJ2-5; TRBD1 agrees at 10 bases. Germline V lookup: CDR1 SGHTA, CDR2 FQGNSA. The CDR3 runs to 15 residues. With V trimmed by 6 bases and J by 5 bases, 9 bases remained unmatched. Looking up the rest from reference TRBV7-2 and TRBJ2-5 gives the full variable domain: GAGVSQSPSNKVTEKGKDVELRCDPISGHTALYWYRQSLGQGLEFLIYFQGNSAPDKSGLPSDRFSAERTGGSVSTLTIQRTQQEDSAVYLCASSFTPGQGETQYFGPGTRLLVL.

The CDR3 sequence is CASSPRPGTSAAEQFF. CDR3 DNA: TGTGCCAGCTCGCCTCGCCCCGGGACTAGCGCGGCGGAGCAGTTCTTC. The rearrangement links TRBV18 to TRBJ2-1; TRBD2 matches 10 bases. This CDR3 region has 16 residues. Germline CDR1 is KGHSH and CDR2 is LQKENI. The junction had 15 bases not matched to a gene; V was cut back by 6 bases and J by 10 bases.

V usage is TRBV4-2 and J usage is TRBJ1-2, with a weak D call TRBD1 (5 bases). From germline, CDR1 is LGHNA and CDR2 YNFKEQ. Trimming took 3 bases from V and 0 from J, leaving 14 bases between them. The CDR3 has 16 residues. CDR3 sequence reads: CASSHAETDPNYGYTF. Here the CDR3 DNA reads TGTGCCAGCAGCCACGCTGAGACAGACCCTAACTATGGCTACACCTTC.

The rearrangement uses TRBV2 and TRBJ2-1; 12 bases are shared with TRBD2. The J segment lost 4 bases and the V segment lost 6 bases, leaving 4 bases of the junction unmatched. Germline V gene sequence: CDR1 SNHLY, CDR2 FYNNEI. The CDR3 consists of 15 residues. CDR3 sequence reads: CASRPTSGRYNEQFF. Here the CDR3 DNA reads TGTGCCAGCAGGCCAACTAGCGGGAGGTACAATGAGCAGTTCTTC.

The chain uses TRBV7-6 and TRBJ2-7; D possibly corresponds to TRBD1 (5 bases). CDR3 length equals 14 residues. The V end lost 5 bases, the J end lost 0 bases, and 11 bases lay between the germline ends. Germline loops: CDR1 SGHVS, CDR2 FNYEAQ. The CDR3 DNA sequence: TGTGCCAGCAGCAGCTCCCAGGGCTCCTACGAGCAGTACTTC. It specifies CASSSSQGSYEQYF.

This chain links TRBV28 with TRBJ1-5; D is unresolved. The CDR3 consists of 16 residues. Germline assignment: CDR1 MDHEN and CDR2 SYDVKM. V was shortened by 2 bases and J by 0 bases, with 11 bases between the two germline ends. The DNA for the CDR3 is TGTGCCAGCAGTTTAAGCTTCCTCTATAGCAATCAGCCCCAGCATTTT. Residues: CASSLSFLYSNQPQHF.

V gene TRBV6-5 combines with J gene TRBJ2-7; tentatively, D is TRBD2 (6 bases). The germline V and J ends were trimmed by 7 bases and 0 bases, with 13 bases remaining between them. The germline V gene has CDR1 MNHEY and CDR2 SVGAGI. CDR3 length equals 14 residues. The CDR3 reads CASTIAVGSYEQYF. In DNA form, the CDR3 reads TGTGCCAGCACTATAGCGGTTGGCTCCTACGAGCAGTACTTC.

This chain connects TRBV6-6 to TRBJ2-7, with 11 bases fitting TRBD2. With 6 bases clipped from V and 3 bases from J, the junction kept 1 base outside the gene matches. The CDR3 is made up of 13 amino acids. Per germline, CDR1 MNHNY and CDR2 SVGAGI (reference sequence). For the CDR3, the DNA is TGTGCCAGCAGCCTAGCGGGAGGCTACGAGCAGTACTTC. It is translated as CASSLAGGYEQYF.

The chain employs TRBV5-4 and TRBJ2-5; D might be TRBD2 (5 bases). CDR3 length: 11 residues. The germline CDR1 and CDR2 sequences are SGHNT and YYREEE (reference sequence). Trimming took off 5 bases at V and 3 bases at J, with 5 bases between the two ends. The CDR3 DNA is TGTGCCAGCAGGCGGGAAGAGACCCAGTACTTC. Amino acids: CASRREETQYF.

The chain joins TRBV6-6 to TRBJ1-1; D is possibly TRBD1 (5 bases). The V and J ends lost 5 bases and 1 base respectively, with 5 bases between them. Germline CDR1 and CDR2: MNHNY and SVGAGI (reference sequence). This CDR3 region has 12 residues. CDR3 in amino acids: CASSQGNTEAFF. The CDR3 bases are TGTGCCAGCAGTCAGGGGAACACTGAAGCTTTCTTT.

This clone was observed a single time. This chain links TRBV5-4 with TRBJ2-5, with a weak D call TRBD2 (6 bases). The CDR3 is 15 amino acids. Germline CDR1 SGHNT, CDR2 YYREEE (reference sequence). V lost 4 bases and J lost 4, with 17 bases in between. Here the CDR3 reads CASSPTAGKGETQYF. DNA of the CDR3: TGTGCCAGCAGCCCTACGGCGGGGAAAGGAGAGACCCAGTACTTC.

The chain joins TRBV7-9 to TRBJ2-7; D remains unclear. The germline V gene has CDR1 SEHNR and CDR2 FQNEAQ (reference sequence). The CDR3 spans 13 residues. Trimming shortened V by 4 bases and J by 6 bases, and 13 bases separated the two germline ends. The CDR3 is CASSSPSHGEQYF. The CDR3 DNA reads TGTGCCAGCAGCTCCCCGAGCCATGGCGAGCAGTACTTC.

This sequence joins TRBV11-2 and TRBJ2-7; weak D call: TRBD1 (7 bases). The ends were cut back, 3 bases at V and 4 bases at J, with 13 bases in the middle. Germline V gene sequence: CDR1 SGHAT, CDR2 FQNNGV. This CDR3 contains 14 residues. Written as DNA, the CDR3 is TGTGCCAGCAGCTTTATCAGGGGGGATTACGAGCAGTACTTC. It encodes CASSFIRGDYEQYF.

The chain carries TRBV7-2 and TRBJ2-2, with 10 nucleotides matching TRBD1. Trimming took 5 bases from V and 5 from J; bases not matched to a gene: 8. Germline CDR1 reads SGHTA; CDR2 reads FQGNSA. This CDR3 has 16 amino acids. Here the CDR3 DNA reads TGTGCCAGCAGCACCGGACAGGGGGGATTAACCGGGGAGCTGTTTTTT. Its protein product is CASSTGQGGLTGELFF.

The chain couples TRBV2 to TRBJ2-3, with TRBD2 as a possible D gene (6 bases). The CDR3 is 15 residues long. Germline-derived CDR1 and CDR2 are SNHLY and FYNNEI. Trimming took 4 bases from V and 0 from J, leaving 11 bases between them. In nucleotides, the CDR3 is TGTGCCAGCAGTGCCCTAGCGACTAGCACAGATACGCAGTATTTT. This sequence encodes CASSALATSTDTQYF.

The chain joins TRBV5-4 to TRBJ1-1; D is undetermined. Germline V CDR1 and CDR2: SGHNT, YYREEE (reference sequence). Trimming pared 3 bases from V and 0 bases from J, leaving 6 bases between. This CDR3 comprises 13 residues. The CDR3 bases are TGTGCCAGCAGCTCTATCATGAACACTGAAGCTTTCTTT. Translation: CASSSIMNTEAFF.

V and J are TRBV23-1 and TRBJ1-2; TRBD1 matches 8 bases. TRBV23-1 is designated an ORF whose function remains uncertain. J gave up 2 bases and V 2 bases, and 10 bases lay outside the gene matches. This CDR3 spans 17 amino acids. The CDR3 nucleotides are TGCGCCAGCAGTCAAGACGCCGAGGACAGGGAGAACTATGGCTACACCTTC. It is translated as CASSQDAEDRENYGYTF.

The rearrangement joins TRBV4-1 to TRBJ2-7; perhaps TRBD2 as D (5 bases). The CDR3 loop spans 14 amino acids. V was shortened by 1 base and J by 5 bases, with 12 bases between the two germline ends. CDR1 is MGHRA, CDR2 YSYEKL, per germline. The CDR3 spells CASSQGALAHEQYF. CDR3 DNA: TGCGCCAGCAGCCAAGGGGCCCTAGCCCACGAGCAGTACTTC.

The chain links TRBV6-5 to TRBJ1-3; no firm D call. Germline V gene sequence: CDR1 MNHEY, CDR2 SVGAGI. The CDR3 has 15 amino acids. The germline V and J ends were trimmed by 5 bases and 0 bases, with 11 bases remaining between them. As DNA, the CDR3 is TGTGCCAGCAGTGCGGCGGGTTACTCTGGAAACACCATATATTTT. As protein: CASSAAGYSGNTIYF.

V and J are TRBV9 and TRBJ2-1; 15 positions match TRBD2. V shed 0 bases, J shed 4 bases, and the junction held 5 bases outside the gene matches. CDR1 and CDR2 from the germline V gene are SGDLS and YYNGEE. This CDR3 is built from 18 residues. The chain's CDR3 is CASSVAGTSGRRYNEQFF. CDR3 sequence (DNA): TGTGCCAGCAGCGTAGCCGGGACTAGCGGGAGGCGGTACAATGAGCAGTTCTTC.

This clone was picked up one time. This chain joins TRBV4-1 and TRBJ1-1; D is unresolved. V lost 2 bases and J 1 base, leaving 14 bases between the germline ends. The CDR3 runs to 16 residues. The V gene's germline CDR1 is MGHRA and CDR2 YSYEKL. CDR3 residues: CASSQRAVGRNTEAFF. In DNA, the CDR3 is TGCGCCAGCAGCCAAAGGGCCGTAGGGAGGAACACTGAAGCTTTCTTT.

This chain connects TRBV7-2 to TRBJ2-1; 9 nucleotides line up with TRBD1. CDR1 is SGHTA, CDR2 FQGNSA, per germline. V shed 5 bases, J shed 9 bases, and the junction held 11 bases outside the gene matches. The CDR3 is 15 amino acids. The DNA of the CDR3 is TGTGCCAGCAGCCAGACGCCGACAGGGGGAGGTGAGCAGTTCTTC. As protein: CASSQTPTGGGEQFF.

This chain links TRBV5-1 with TRBJ2-7, with TRBD1 as a possible D gene (6 bases). The CDR3 loop spans 17 amino acids. Per the germline V gene, CDR1 is SGHRS and CDR2 is YFSETQ. V gave up 2 bases and J gave up 0 bases, with 18 bases separating them. The CDR3 DNA reads TGCGCCAGCAGCTTTTGGGGGCCCCCACAGCACTCCTACGAGCAGTACTTC. Translating it yields CASSFWGPPQHSYEQYF. The full variable domain, its missing parts supplied by reference TRBV5-1 and TRBJ2-7, is KAGVTQTPRYLIKTRGQQVTLSCSPISGHRSVSWYQQTPGQGLQFLFEYFSETQRNKGNFPGRFSGRQFSNSRSEMNVSTLELGDSALYLCASSFWGPPQHSYEQYFGPGTRLTVT.

The rearrangement links TRBV11-2 to TRBJ1-1; D uncertain. This CDR3 contains 15 residues. V lost 5 bases, J lost 1 base, and 14 bases lay in between. Germline V gene lookup returns CDR1 SGHAT and CDR2 FQNNGV. The CDR3 sequence: CASSTKEGGNTEAFF. Written as DNA, the CDR3 is TGTGCCAGCAGCACCAAAGAAGGCGGGAACACTGAAGCTTTCTTT.